This T cell receptor (beta chain) came from a study of OX40 agonist ivuxolimab in advanced cancers. Study-wide background: Checkpoint inhibitors had been given previously to under 50% of patients. Study observations and caveats: Dose levels from 0.1 to 3.0 mg/kg saw CD4+ and CD8+ blood T cells expand clonally by week 6. The study found that CD8+ T cells averaged more expanded clones than CD4+.

Using immunoSEQ multiplex PCR, the repertoire was profiled, and TCRdb retains in-frame clones only, with some absent. The sample lists fewer than 90,000 clones, around 91% occurring once. CDR3 size: 18 residues. The germline gives CDR1 ENHRY, CDR2 SYGVKD. With V trimmed by 3 bases and J by 1 base, 7 bases remained unmatched. Comments on this clone: What it binds is unknown.

V usage is TRBV10-3 and J usage is TRBJ2-6; TRBD1 agrees at 9 bases. The TCR comes from an adult with an advanced solid tumor such as melanoma, head and neck, liver or kidney cancer. The source was CD4+ or CD8+ T cells sorted from blood, collected in a trial of the OX40 agonist ivuxolimab. Here the CDR3 DNA reads TGTGCCATCAGTGACCCGACAGGGGGTATTTCTGGGGCCAACGTCCTGACTTTC. Amino acid sequence: CAISDPTGGISGANVLTF.